This note documents a single T cell receptor (beta chain) sequence. There are 13 residues in the CDR3. V was trimmed by 6 bases and J by 1 base, leaving 9 bases between them. CDR1 is MRHNA, CDR2 SNTAGT, per germline. The sample comes from a study of blood T cell repertoires in COVID-19. Study summary: Material from acute and convalescent COVID-19 was sourced from the United States, Italy and Spain.

Some clones are missing from TCRdb's copy, which holds only in-frame ones; the method was immunoSEQ multiplex PCR. In the table there are about 260,000 clones, about 90% of which are singletons. This TCR derives from a woman aged 40-49 years with acute or convalescent COVID-19. The chain uses TRBV6-4 and TRBJ1-1; TRBD1 might be the D (6 bases). Material: peripheral blood. CDR3 residues: CASRMGQNTEAFF. The CDR3 region has the DNA TGTGCCAGCAGGATGGGACAGAACACTGAAGCTTTCTTT.